Following are 31 T cell receptor beta chains from one sample sequenced in a study of response to subunit inactivated influenza vaccine. TCRdb reprocessed the RT-PCR reads via MiXCR and lists one record per CDR3 protein. The table has hundreds of thousands of distinct CDR3 sequences, about 18% seen once; the top ten hold roughly 11%. This sample comprised PBMCs from blood, obtained more than 4 days after vaccination. These receptors all stem from a man over 45 who received an inactivated influenza vaccine.

The chain joins TRBV4-2 to TRBJ1-5, with a tentative D call TRBD1 (5 bases). Trimming shortened V by 0 bases and J by 6 bases, and 24 bases separated the two germline ends. The CDR3 covers 19 residues. Germline CDR1 is LGHNA and CDR2 is YNFKEQ. CDR3 residues: CASSQDSLGPEQSSQPQHF. The CDR3 coding sequence is TGTGCCAGCAGCCAAGATAGTCTGGGACCGGAACAGAGTAGTCAGCCCCAGCATTTT.

This clonotype showed up many times. This chain uses TRBV12-3 or TRBV12-4 with TRBJ2-1; TRBD2 agrees at 8 bases. With 3 bases clipped from V and 9 bases from J, the junction kept 7 bases outside the gene matches. The CDR3 contains 14 residues. This CDR3 reads CASSFGLAGGEQFF. In DNA, the CDR3 is TGTGCCAGCAGTTTCGGACTAGCCGGGGGTGAGCAGTTCTTC.

There are many counts of this clonotype. The chain's CDR3 is CATSPSFLETQYF. The DNA for the CDR3 is TGTGCCACCAGCCCTAGTTTTCTAGAGACCCAGTACTTC. This rearrangement joins TRBV15 to TRBJ2-5, with unresolved D. V lost 5 bases to trimming and J lost 4 bases, with 11 bases between them. The CDR3 is 13 amino acids. Germline V gene sequence: CDR1 LNHNV, CDR2 YYDKDF (reference sequence).

V gene TRBV7-9 combines with J gene TRBJ1-2; D gene uncertain. Trimming stripped 4 bases from V and 5 bases from J, with 11 bases between. The germline CDR1 and CDR2 sequences are SEHNR and FQNEAQ (reference sequence). This CDR3 is 13 amino acids long. CDR3 nucleotides: TGTGCCAGCAGCTCTAGCGTCTTATATGGCTACACCTTC. Its translation is CASSSSVLYGYTF.

This clonotype was recorded a few times. This chain uses TRBV5-1 with TRBJ1-4; D is unclear. Germline CDR1 and CDR2: SGHRS and YFSETQ. The CDR3 runs to 18 residues. The germline V and J ends were trimmed by 0 bases and 0 bases, with 15 bases remaining between them. The CDR3 loop reads CASSLDAGSLPTNEKLFF. The CDR3 DNA is TGCGCCAGCAGCTTGGATGCGGGTTCTCTACCAACTAATGAAAAACTGTTTTTT.

A few counts support this clonotype. The gene calls are TRBV20-1 and TRBJ2-1; 13 nucleotides match TRBD2. V was pared by 6 bases and J by 8 bases, with 19 bases of the junction left unmatched. In germline, CDR1 is DFQATT, CDR2 SNEGSKA (reference sequence). This CDR3 is built from 18 residues. In nucleotides, the CDR3 is TGCAGTGCCTCACCGGGACCAGGGAGACTAGCGGGAGGAGATGAGCAGTTCTTC. As protein: CSASPGPGRLAGGDEQFF.

This clonotype was seen a handful of times. V and J are TRBV12-3 or TRBV12-4 and TRBJ2-2; the D gene is possibly TRBD1 (5 bases). Deletions cut 7 bases from V and 5 bases from J, with 8 bases between. The CDR3 contains 12 residues. CDR3 nucleotide sequence: TGTGCCAGCATCCAGGGAACCGGGGAGCTGTTTTTT. This sequence encodes CASIQGTGELFF.

V usage is TRBV7-2 and J usage is TRBJ2-5; 10 nucleotides line up with TRBD2. Germline V gene data show CDR1 as SGHTA and CDR2 as FQGNSA. The CDR3 has 18 residues. Trimming cost V 0 bases and J 5 bases; bases outside gene matches: 12. The CDR3 coding sequence is TGTGCCAGCAGCTTAGCACGAGGACCGGGACTAGCGATGGAGACCCAGTACTTC. Encoded protein: CASSLARGPGLAMETQYF.

In its sample, this clonotype was seen a few times. This rearrangement joins TRBV28 to TRBJ2-1; 11 bases align to TRBD2. The CDR3 is made up of 17 amino acids. CDR1 and CDR2 from the germline V gene are MDHEN and SYDVKM. V shed 2 bases and J 3 bases; nucleotides not matched to a gene: 6. In nucleotides, the CDR3 is TGTGCCAGCAGTTTAAGGGGACTAGCGGACCGCTACAATGAGCAGTTCTTC. Its protein is CASSLRGLADRYNEQFF.

Only a few counts were recorded for this clonotype. V and J are TRBV12-3 or TRBV12-4 and TRBJ2-1, with 14 positions matching TRBD2. Trimming took 1 base from V and 9 from J; bases not matched to a gene: 11. There are 18 residues in the CDR3. The CDR3 DNA reads TGTGCCAGCAGTTTAGGGGGGGGGACTAGCGGGAGTTTTAGTGAGCAGTTCTTC. Translation gives CASSLGGGTSGSFSEQFF.

This clonotype turned up a few times. The chain joins TRBV29-1 to TRBJ1-1, with D possibly being TRBD1 (5 bases). CDR1 is SQVTM and CDR2 is ANQGSEA in the germline V gene. V was clipped by 4 bases and J by 0 bases, with 12 bases between them. The CDR3 covers 14 residues. This chain's CDR3 is CSVGAGTLNTEAFF. The CDR3 nucleotides read TGCAGCGTTGGAGCCGGGACCTTGAACACTGAAGCTTTCTTT.

V and J are TRBV4-1 and TRBJ1-2; tentative D call: TRBD1 (5 bases). This CDR3 has 16 amino acids. Germline values: CDR1 MGHRA, CDR2 YSYEKL. Trimming took off 1 base at V and 3 bases at J, with 15 bases between the two ends. The CDR3 protein is CASSQVLGREDYGYTF. Here the CDR3 DNA reads TGCGCCAGCAGCCAAGTCCTAGGCAGGGAGGACTATGGCTACACCTTC.

This clonotype was detected only a few times. J is TRBJ2-5 and V is TRBV10-3; 13 positions match TRBD2. The CDR3 runs to 16 residues. Unmatched junction bases numbered 9, after V lost 4 bases and J lost 7 bases. Germline assignment: CDR1 ENHRY and CDR2 SYGVKD. CDR3 sequence (DNA): TGTGCCATCAGTGGACAAACTAGCGGGGGGGCGTGGACCCAGTACTTC. Amino acid sequence: CAISGQTSGGAWTQYF.

The rearrangement joins TRBV12-3 or TRBV12-4 to TRBJ2-3; unclear D gene. Trimming cost V 5 bases and J 0 bases, with 6 bases left between them. CDR3 size: 13 residues. The CDR3: CASSDLSTDTQYF. The DNA of the CDR3 is TGTGCCAGCAGTGACCTTAGCACAGATACGCAGTATTTT.

The CDR3 protein is CASSLGITKNIQYF. The CDR3 DNA is TGTGCCAGCAGTTTGGGTATTACCAAAAACATTCAGTACTTC. The V call is TRBV12-3 or TRBV12-4, the J call TRBJ2-4, with unresolved D. The CDR3 runs to 14 residues. The V and J ends lost 3 bases and 2 bases respectively, with 8 bases between them.

This clonotype has just a few counts. The chain combines TRBV28 with TRBJ2-1; 13 bases match TRBD2. V gave up 5 bases and J gave up 8 bases; unmatched junction bases: 18. The CDR3 contains 19 residues. Looked up from germline, CDR1 is MDHEN and CDR2 is SYDVKM. The CDR3 nucleotides read TGTGCCAGCAGTCCTGCTCATGGACTAGCGGGAGCGTGGGGAGATGAGCAGTTCTTC. Translation: CASSPAHGLAGAWGDEQFF.

The chain links TRBV10-3 to TRBJ1-2; maybe TRBD1 (5 bases). The length of the CDR3 is 14 residues. The germline gives CDR1 ENHRY, CDR2 SYGVKD. V was trimmed by 2 bases and J by 7 bases, leaving 14 bases between them. The DNA of the CDR3 is TGTGCCATCAGTGAGAGATGGGGCGGGAGTGGCTACACCTTC. This encodes CAISERWGGSGYTF.

The sample holds a few counts of this clonotype. V is TRBV12-3 or TRBV12-4 and J is TRBJ2-2, with a weak D call TRBD2 (6 bases). The germline V and J ends were trimmed by 6 bases and 7 bases, with 15 bases remaining between them. The CDR3 sequence is 14 residues long. CDR3 nucleotides: TGTGCCAGCAGCCAGACTAGGGAGAGCGGGGAGCTGTTTTTT. Protein sequence: CASSQTRESGELFF.

V usage is TRBV27 and J usage is TRBJ2-1, with D maybe TRBD1 (6 bases). The CDR3 spans 11 residues. V was clipped by 4 bases and J by 12 bases, with 10 bases between them. Germline V gives CDR1 MNHEY, CDR2 SMNVEV (reference sequence). In DNA, the CDR3 is TGTGCCAGCAGTTACAGGGATTGGCAGTTCTTC. It translates to CASSYRDWQFF.

Only one count was recorded for this clonotype. V usage is TRBV24-1 and J usage is TRBJ1-2; 11 nucleotides align to TRBD1. The CDR3 is 15 amino acids. CDR1 KGHDR and CDR2 SFDVKD come from the germline V gene. Trimming at V came to 4 bases and at J to 6 bases, leaving 6 bases not matched to a gene. CDR3 in DNA: TGTGCCACCAGTGAACCCGGGACAGGGGGGAATGGCTACACCTTC. Its translation: CATSEPGTGGNGYTF.

The chain links TRBV11-1 to TRBJ2-1; D not certain. Deletions cut 6 bases from V and 0 bases from J, with 30 bases between. The CDR3 sequence is 21 residues long. Per the germline V gene, CDR1 is SGHAT and CDR2 is FQDESV (reference sequence). The CDR3 bases are TGTGCCAGCAGTTTTTACGGTTTTGGCCCGTCAGTCGCTAGCTCCTACAATGAGCAGTTCTTC. Its translation: CASSFYGFGPSVASSYNEQFF.

This clonotype was recorded a few times. The J gene is TRBJ2-1, the V gene TRBV9; TRBD2 matches 10 bases. CDR1 is SGDLS and CDR2 is YYNGEE in the germline V gene. V dropped 4 bases and J dropped 4; count of bases not matched to a gene: 5. The CDR3 is 15 residues long. DNA for the CDR3: TGTGCCAGCAGCCCGACTAGCGGGCGTTACAATGAGCAGTTCTTC. This encodes CASSPTSGRYNEQFF. Full variable domain (rest looked up from reference TRBV9 and TRBJ2-1): DSGVTQTPKHLITATGQRVTLRCSPRSGDLSVYWYQQSLDQGLQFLIQYYNGEERAKGNILERFSAQQFPDLHSELNLSSLELGDSALYFCASSPTSGRYNEQFFGPGTRLTVL.

This clonotype has a handful of counts. One end of the junction varies from germline; a read error may be responsible. This chain links TRBV4-1 with TRBJ1-5, with D perhaps matching TRBD1 (5 bases). This CDR3 is 17 amino acids long. Germline lookup yields CDR1 MGHRA and CDR2 YSYEKL. CDR3: CASSQASGTFNNQPQHF. In DNA form, the CDR3 reads TGCGCCAGCAGTCAAGCCTCAGGGACCTTTAACAATCAGCCCCAGCATTTT.

This clonotype turned up a few times. The genes are TRBV20-1 and TRBJ2-5; D is unresolved. This CDR3 contains 12 residues. Trimming cost V 7 bases and J 5 bases, with 14 bases left between them. Germline values: CDR1 DFQATT, CDR2 SNEGSKA (reference sequence). The CDR3 here is CSVRVRTETQYF. CDR3 coding DNA: TGCAGTGTCCGGGTGCGCACGGAGACCCAGTACTTC.

This clonotype has more than one count but fewer than ten. The genes are TRBV19 and TRBJ2-2; TRBD2 aligns across 13 bases. The CDR3 consists of 17 residues. Trimming at V came to 4 bases and at J to 6 bases, leaving 8 bases not matched to a gene. Germline CDR1 and CDR2: LNHDA and SQIVND (reference sequence). This chain's CDR3 is CASSTTQGTSGAGELFF. The CDR3 nucleotides are TGTGCCAGTAGTACCACCCAGGGGACTAGCGGGGCCGGGGAGCTGTTTTTT.

Many counts were recorded for this clonotype. The V call is TRBV7-3, the J call TRBJ2-3; 7 bases line up with TRBD2. CDR3 length equals 15 residues. V lost 3 bases to trimming and J lost 2 bases; unmatched junction nucleotides: 5. Germline V gene sequence: CDR1 SGHTA, CDR2 FQGTGA. The CDR3 region has the DNA TGTGCCAGCAGCTTGAGCGGGACTAACACAGATACGCAGTATTTT. It translates to CASSLSGTNTDTQYF.

This clonotype was recorded many times. The chain employs TRBV20-1 and TRBJ2-5; a possible D gene is TRBD1 (6 bases). The CDR3 has 13 amino acids. The germline V gene encodes CDR1 DFQATT and CDR2 SNEGSKA (reference sequence). Deletions cut 6 bases from V and 5 bases from J, with 16 bases between. In DNA form, the CDR3 reads TGCAGTGCCCCCCAGGGGTGGGGGGAGACCCAGTACTTC. It yields the protein CSAPQGWGETQYF.

The DNA of the CDR3 is TGTGCCAGCAGCTCTATGGGACAAGGAGCCTTAGACTCCTACAATGAGCAGTTCTTC. It yields the protein CASSSMGQGALDSYNEQFF. The V and J genes are TRBV11-1 and TRBJ2-1; possibly TRBD1 for D (6 bases). The CDR3 spans 19 residues. Per germline, CDR1 SGHAT and CDR2 FQDESV (reference sequence). V was shortened by 4 bases and J by 0 bases, with 22 bases between the two germline ends.

In its sample, this clonotype was seen many times. The chain employs TRBV10-2 and TRBJ2-7; D uncertain. The V end lost 1 base, the J end lost 6 bases, and 4 bases lay between the germline ends. Germline CDR1 WSHSY, CDR2 SAAADI. The CDR3 consists of 11 residues. CDR3 sequence: CASSEWGEQYF. DNA of the CDR3: TGCGCCAGCAGTGAGTGGGGCGAGCAGTACTTC.

There are a few counts of this clonotype. The chain combines TRBV20-1 with TRBJ2-1, with no clear D. In germline, CDR1 is DFQATT, CDR2 SNEGSKA (reference sequence). The V gene lost 6 bases and the J gene lost 4 bases, with 19 bases spanning the gap. The CDR3 extends over 15 amino acids. CDR3 nucleotides: TGCAGTGCCAACCCCCGGCTAGAAGAATACAATGAGCAGTTCTTC. Protein sequence: CSANPRLEEYNEQFF.

CDR3 sequence: CASRMGTSLSTDTQYF. CDR3 nucleotide sequence: TGCGCCAGCAGGATGGGGACATCCTTAAGCACAGATACGCAGTATTTT. This chain uses TRBV5-1 with TRBJ2-3; tentatively, D is TRBD1 (6 bases). The ends were cut back, 5 bases at V and 0 bases at J, with 16 bases in the middle. Per germline, CDR1 SGHRS and CDR2 YFSETQ. The CDR3 runs to 16 residues.